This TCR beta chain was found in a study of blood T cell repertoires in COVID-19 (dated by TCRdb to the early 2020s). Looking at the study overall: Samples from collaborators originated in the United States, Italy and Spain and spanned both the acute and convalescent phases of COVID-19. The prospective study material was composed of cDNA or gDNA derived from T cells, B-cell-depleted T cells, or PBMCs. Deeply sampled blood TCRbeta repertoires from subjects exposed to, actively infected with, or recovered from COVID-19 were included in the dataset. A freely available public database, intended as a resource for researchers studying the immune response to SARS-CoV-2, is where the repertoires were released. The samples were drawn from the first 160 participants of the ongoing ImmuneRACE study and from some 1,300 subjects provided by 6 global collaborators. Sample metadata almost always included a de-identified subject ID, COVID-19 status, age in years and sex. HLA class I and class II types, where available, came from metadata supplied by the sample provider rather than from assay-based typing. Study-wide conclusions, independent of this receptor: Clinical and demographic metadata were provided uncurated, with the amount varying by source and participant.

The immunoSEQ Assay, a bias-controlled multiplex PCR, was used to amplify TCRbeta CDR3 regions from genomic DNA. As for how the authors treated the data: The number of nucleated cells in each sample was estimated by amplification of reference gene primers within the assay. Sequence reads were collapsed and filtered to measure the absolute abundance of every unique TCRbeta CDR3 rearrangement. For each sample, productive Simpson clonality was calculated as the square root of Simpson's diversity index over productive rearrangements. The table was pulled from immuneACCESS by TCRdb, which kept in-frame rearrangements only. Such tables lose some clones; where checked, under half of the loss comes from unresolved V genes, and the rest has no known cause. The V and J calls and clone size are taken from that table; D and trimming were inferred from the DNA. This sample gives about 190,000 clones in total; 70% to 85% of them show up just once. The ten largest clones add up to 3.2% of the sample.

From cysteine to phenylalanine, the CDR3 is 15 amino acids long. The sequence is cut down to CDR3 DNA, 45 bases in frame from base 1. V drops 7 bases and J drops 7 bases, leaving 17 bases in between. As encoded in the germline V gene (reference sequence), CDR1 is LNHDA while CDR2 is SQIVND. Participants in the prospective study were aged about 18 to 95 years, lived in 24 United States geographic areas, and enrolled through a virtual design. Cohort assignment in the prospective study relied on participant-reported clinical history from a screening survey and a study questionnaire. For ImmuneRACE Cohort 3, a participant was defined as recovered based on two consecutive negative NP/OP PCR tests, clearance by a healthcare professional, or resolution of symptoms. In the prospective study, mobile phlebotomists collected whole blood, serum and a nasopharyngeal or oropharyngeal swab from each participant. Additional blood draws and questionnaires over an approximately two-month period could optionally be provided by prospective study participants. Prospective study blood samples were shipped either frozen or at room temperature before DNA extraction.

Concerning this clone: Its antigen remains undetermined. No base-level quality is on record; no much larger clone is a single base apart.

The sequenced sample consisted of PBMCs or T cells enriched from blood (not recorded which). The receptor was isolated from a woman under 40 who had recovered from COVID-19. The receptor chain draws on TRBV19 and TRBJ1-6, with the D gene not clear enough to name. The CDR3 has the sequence CASNTLEQPNSPLHF. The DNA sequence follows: TGTGCCAGTAACACCCTAGAGCAGCCGAATTCACCCCTCCACTTT.